This T cell receptor beta chain appears in the sequencing data of a study of T cell responses to AZD1222 COVID-19 vaccine (TCRdb year 2021). Turning to the overall study: TCR sequencing covered over 230 trial participants: approximately 200 given two doses of AZD1222 and approximately 26 given two doses of MenACWY control vaccine. Trial participants were enrolled by age into subgroups of 18-55, 56-69 and 70-plus years, and around 150, 28 and 57 TCR-sequenced participants, respectively, were included in these subgroups.

The CDR3 regions of human TCRbeta chains were subjected to immunosequencing. The study's own analysis went as follows. Repertoire TCRs were checked for matches against a reference library of SARS-CoV-2-specific TCRs that had been generated using the MIRA antigen-specificity platform. Breadth was defined as the fraction of unique TCRs that were SARS-CoV-2-associated, and depth was defined as the fraction of total T cells that were SARS-CoV-2-associated. Each spike-specific TCR was assigned to its reactive spike region and to a CD4 or CD8 class using the MIRA data. Log10-transformed breadth and depth values were compared by one-way ANOVA with Sidak's multiple comparisons tests. The immuneACCESS repertoire file appears here via TCRdb, limited to in-frame rearrangements. These files lack a portion of the clones; in checked studies, under half of the deficit traces to unresolved V genes, and the cause of the others is not known. V, J and clone size are those of that table, while D and trimming were read from the DNA. The sample profile shows 60,000 to 75,000 clones; 70% to 90% of them were found once. The top ten clonotypes cover about 28% of the sample.

Points the paper makes about the study in general: Vaccine-associated CD4 TCRs spanned the whole spike protein, with dominant responses in regions 160-218 and 743-854. Participants were mostly white British, with more females than males. The authors suggested clonal diversity may have been underestimated. Epitopes outside the regions mutated in the B.1.351 and B.1.1.7 variants were reportedly recognized by nearly half of the unique spike-specific TCRs. In the small 56-69-year group, the increase in depth fell short of significance, most likely because of low power. Conclusions about previously exposed vaccinees are limited because only six or seven AZD1222 recipients were SARS-CoV-2 seropositive at baseline. Because no day 14 peak-response samples were available, the repertoires could be characterized only after the peak T cell response. A significant rise in spike-specific TCR breadth and depth was observed after two AZD1222 doses relative to day 0 and relative to MenACWY recipients.

The germline V gene specifies MNHEY as CDR1 and SVGAGI as CDR2. Including cysteine and phenylalanine, the CDR3 has 15 amino acids. Just the 45-base CDR3 DNA is kept, in frame starting at base 1. V loses 7 bases at its end and J loses 4 bases; junction bases beyond the gene matches: 9. Taken with the paper, the label for time point translates to: about 28 days (+/-7) after the second vaccine dose. AZD1222 recipients with second doses at about 4 weeks or about 12 weeks were pooled, because spike-specific TCR depth and breadth did not differ between schedules. The vaccinee samples were drawn from two UK trials, COV001 and COV002, one of which was a single-blind randomized controlled phase 2/3 trial testing AZD1222 (ChAdOx1 nCoV-19) in healthy adults. For TCRbeta chain sequencing, PBMC samples were collected from trial participants at day 0 and at day 28 after the second dose. In regard to this clone: Its target antigen remains unknown. Qualities for individual bases were not recorded, and no much larger clone is one base off.

The material was peripheral blood, obtained 28 days after the second AZD1222 dose. The TCR originated in an adult who received the AZD1222 COVID-19 vaccine. Rearrangement joined TRBV6-5 to TRBJ1-2; a stretch of 10 junction bases matches TRBD1. The CDR3 sequence is CASNTDRGRIYGYTF. The bases are TGTGCCAGCAACACAGACAGGGGGCGCATCTATGGCTACACCTTC.